Sequencing of this TCR beta chain was carried out in a study of control samples from healthy donors and cancer patients. This clone was seen only once. TCRdb keeps only in-frame clones here, not all; method: immunoSEQ multiplex PCR. The top ten clones hold less than 2.5% of a sample with about 89,000 clones, about 85% of them seen once. This CDR3 is built from 15 residues. Per the germline V gene, CDR1 is MNHEY and CDR2 is SVGEGT. Trimming took off 6 bases at V and 4 bases at J, with 18 bases between the two ends. Sequences were obtained from blood. The rearrangement joins TRBV6-2 or TRBV6-3 to TRBJ1-1, with D unresolved. The TCR was taken from a woman in her thirties or forties in good health. In nucleotides, the CDR3 is TGTGCCAGCAGCTCGACCCCGGGAATCAGCACTGAAGCTTTCTTT. This translates into CASSSTPGISTEAFF.